The 24 T cell receptor beta chains reported below all come from one sample, sequenced in a study of shared clonotypes between healthy human individuals. Profiled with immunoSEQ multiplex PCR; TCRdb holds only in-frame clones, not every one. This sample has approximately 2.5 million clones, with 85% to 95% found just once. The sequencing sample was made of naive CD4+ T cells sorted from blood. Subset denoted: CD45RA+ positively selected. These receptors all come from a man between 18 and 29 years old in good health.

The chain couples TRBV18 to TRBJ2-1; D perhaps matches TRBD1 (6 bases). CDR1 is KGHSH and CDR2 is LQKENI in the germline V gene. V lost 6 bases to trimming and J lost 4 bases, with 19 bases between them. The CDR3 is 16 residues long. The CDR3 nucleotides are TGTGCCAGCTCTCAGGGTCAGGGGACATGGTACAATGAGCAGTTCTTC. Protein product: CASSQGQGTWYNEQFF.

This chain connects TRBV2 to TRBJ1-4, with 7 positions matching TRBD1. The germline gives CDR1 SNHLY, CDR2 FYNNEI. The CDR3 is 14 residues long. Trimming cost V 5 bases and J 4 bases; bases outside gene matches: 4. This CDR3 reads CASSWGQSNEKLFF. The CDR3 DNA is TGTGCCAGCAGTTGGGGACAGAGTAATGAAAAACTGTTTTTT.

V and J are TRBV30 and TRBJ2-7, with D tentatively TRBD1 (5 bases). CDR1 and CDR2 from the germline V gene are GTSNPN and SVGIG (reference sequence). This CDR3 comprises 12 residues. The V end lost 3 bases, the J end lost 4 bases, and 10 bases lay between the germline ends. DNA for the CDR3: TGTGCCTGGAGCGACAGCTTTTACGAGCAGTACTTC. Protein sequence: CAWSDSFYEQYF.

The chain joins TRBV6-1 to TRBJ2-7, with 10 positions matching TRBD2. There are 15 residues in the CDR3. After removal of 1 base from V and 7 bases from J, the junction contained 7 bases not matched to a gene. Germline V gives CDR1 MNHNS, CDR2 SASEGT. The CDR3 DNA follows: TGTGCCAGCAGTGAAGGTCGAGCGGGGGGGATAGAGCAGTACTTC. Amino acid sequence: CASSEGRAGGIEQYF.

This chain connects TRBV7-9 to TRBJ2-5, with 10 bases aligning to TRBD2. Trimming at V came to 5 bases and at J to 5 bases, leaving 8 bases not matched to a gene. CDR3 length: 15 amino acids. CDR1 SEHNR and CDR2 FQNEAQ come from the germline V gene (reference sequence). As DNA, the CDR3 is TGTGCCAGCAGCCGGATGCTAGCGGGAGTTGAGACCCAGTACTTC. The encoded protein is CASSRMLAGVETQYF.

CDR3 coding DNA: TGTGCCAGCAGCCGCAGAGTGGAAAATGAGCAGTTCTTC. Amino acids: CASSRRVENEQFF. The V gene is TRBV6-5, the J gene TRBJ2-1; D remains ambiguous. V was clipped by 6 bases and J by 7 bases, with 13 bases between them. Germline V gene data show CDR1 as MNHEY and CDR2 as SVGAGI. CDR3 length: 13 residues.

This chain connects TRBV7-3 to TRBJ1-2; 8 bases agree with TRBD1. Germline values: CDR1 SGHTA, CDR2 FQGTGA. The length of the CDR3 is 16 residues. Trimming removed 3 bases from V and 8 bases from J; junction bases left unmatched: 14. The CDR3 coding sequence is TGTGCCAGCAGCTTCCCCCGCGATCAGGGGGCCGGGGGCTACACCTTC. Translating gives CASSFPRDQGAGGYTF.

The genes are TRBV30 and TRBJ2-3; D uncertain. Per the germline V gene, CDR1 is GTSNPN and CDR2 is SVGIG (reference sequence). Trimming left V 2 bases short and J 4 bases short, with 10 bases between. The CDR3 has 13 amino acids. The CDR3 bases are TGTGCCTGGAGTCCCGTCCGTTCAGATACGCAGTATTTT. Its translation: CAWSPVRSDTQYF.

The rearrangement joins TRBV30 to TRBJ1-5; D gene unclear. Trimming cost V 4 bases and J 0 bases, with 10 bases left between them. The CDR3 is 14 amino acids. Germline assignment: CDR1 GTSNPN and CDR2 SVGIG (reference sequence). The CDR3 is CAWTPDHSNQPQHF. DNA of the CDR3: TGTGCCTGGACCCCCGATCATAGCAATCAGCCCCAGCATTTT.

The chain links TRBV19 to TRBJ2-7; the D gene could be TRBD1 or TRBD2 (5 bases each). V was clipped by 4 bases and J by 0 bases, with 13 bases between them. The length of the CDR3 is 15 residues. In germline, CDR1 is LNHDA, CDR2 SQIVND (reference sequence). The CDR3 DNA reads TGTGCCAGTAGTAACTTACCAGGGAGCTCCTACGAGCAGTACTTC. Translated, it gives CASSNLPGSSYEQYF.

The chain joins TRBV7-9 to TRBJ2-7, with 9 bases lining up with TRBD1. CDR3 length: 17 amino acids. CDR1 is SEHNR and CDR2 is FQNEAQ in the germline V gene (reference sequence). Trimming removed 1 base from V and 0 bases from J; junction bases left unmatched: 7. For the CDR3, the DNA is TGTGCCAGCAGCTTAGAGGGTTGGGGACAGGGCTCCTACGAGCAGTACTTC. It is translated as CASSLEGWGQGSYEQYF.

A remark on this clone: This specimen includes other DNA sequences encoding the same CDR3. V and J are TRBV18 and TRBJ1-1; the D is unclear. Germline values: CDR1 KGHSH, CDR2 LQKENI. The V and J ends lost 1 base and 0 bases respectively, with 0 bases between them. The CDR3 is 12 amino acids. CDR3 sequence reads: CASSPLNTEAFF. CDR3 sequence (DNA): TGTGCCAGCTCACCACTGAACACTGAAGCTTTCTTT.

As concerns this clone: Additional DNA sequences in this sample encode the identical CDR3. The gene calls are TRBV27 and TRBJ1-2; D not certain. V was cut by 2 bases and J by 4 bases, with 8 bases left in between. Germline V gene lookup returns CDR1 MNHEY and CDR2 SMNVEV (reference sequence). This CDR3 comprises 13 residues. This CDR3 is CASSLTASYGYTF. The DNA for the CDR3 is TGTGCCAGCAGTTTAACAGCGTCCTATGGCTACACCTTC.

J is TRBJ2-5 and V is TRBV5-1, with D tentatively TRBD2 (6 bases). This CDR3 is built from 15 residues. The germline gives CDR1 SGHRS, CDR2 YFSETQ. The germline V and J ends were trimmed by 0 bases and 4 bases, with 13 bases remaining between them. The CDR3 DNA follows: TGCGCCAGCAGCTTGGGAATCGGGGGTGGAGAGACCCAGTACTTC. Protein product: CASSLGIGGGETQYF.

This chain links TRBV19 with TRBJ2-7; D could derive from TRBD1 or TRBD2 (5 bases each). The CDR3 is 16 residues long. Looked up from germline, CDR1 is LNHDA and CDR2 is SQIVND (reference sequence). Between the trimmed V and J ends, which lost 3 bases and 3 bases, there was a span of 18 bases. The CDR3 region has the DNA TGTGCCAGTAGTATTGATGGAGGAGGAAGGGGCTACGAGCAGTACTTC. Translation: CASSIDGGGRGYEQYF.

J is TRBJ2-1 and V is TRBV29-1, with TRBD2 identical over 9 bases. This CDR3 has 12 amino acids. V shed 7 bases and J 8 bases; nucleotides not matched to a gene: 6. Germline assignment: CDR1 SQVTM and CDR2 ANQGSEA. The CDR3 DNA follows: TGCAGCGGTAGCGGGAGTATCGATGAGCAGTTCTTC. Translating it yields CSGSGSIDEQFF.

The chain carries TRBV10-3 and TRBJ2-4, with 11 bases that match TRBD2. Germline V lookup: CDR1 ENHRY, CDR2 SYGVKD. V shed 2 bases and J 6 bases; nucleotides not matched to a gene: 9. The CDR3 is made up of 17 amino acids. In nucleotides, the CDR3 is TGTGCCATCAGTGAGGGGAATCTAGCGGGAGGCGGAAACATTCAGTACTTC. Protein sequence: CAISEGNLAGGGNIQYF.

The chain couples TRBV6-5 to TRBJ2-7, with D uncertain. V lost 0 bases, J lost 6 bases, and 6 bases lay in between. Germline CDR1 is MNHEY and CDR2 is SVGAGI. This CDR3 spans 12 amino acids. The CDR3 protein is CASSYSMGEQYF. As DNA, the CDR3 is TGTGCCAGCAGTTACTCGATGGGCGAGCAGTACTTC.

The V call is TRBV28, the J call TRBJ2-2, with a tentative D call TRBD2 (5 bases). Germline CDR1 MDHEN, CDR2 SYDVKM. V was trimmed by 3 bases and J by 7 bases, leaving 21 bases between them. This CDR3 has 17 amino acids. The chain's CDR3 is CASSFALGRTYGGELFF. The CDR3 nucleotides read TGTGCCAGCAGTTTCGCCTTAGGCCGGACTTACGGCGGGGAGCTGTTTTTT. Complete variable domain (other parts from reference TRBV28 and TRBJ2-2): DVKVTQSSRYLVKRTGEKVFLECVQDMDHENMFWYRQDPGLGLRLIYFSYDVKMKEKGDIPEGYSVSREKKERFSLILESASTNQTSMYLCASSFALGRTYGGELFFGEGSRLTVL.

This clone was seen only once. This sequence joins TRBV7-2 and TRBJ2-3; D call uncertain. Trimming pared 1 base from V and 0 bases from J, leaving 11 bases between. The germline gives CDR1 SGHTA, CDR2 FQGNSA. CDR3 length equals 16 residues. In DNA, the CDR3 is TGTGCCAGCAGCTTAGGGAAGCACCCGAGCACAGATACGCAGTATTTT. Translating it yields CASSLGKHPSTDTQYF.

The rearrangement uses TRBV28 and TRBJ1-6; TRBD1 agrees at 9 bases. J gave up 7 bases and V 3 bases, and 7 bases lay outside the gene matches. Germline CDR1 reads MDHEN; CDR2 reads SYDVKM. CDR3 length equals 16 residues. As DNA, the CDR3 is TGTGCCAGCAGTTTCCCGGGACAGGGTAGAAATTCACCCCTCCACTTT. Translation: CASSFPGQGRNSPLHF.

This clone was recorded once. One junction end disagrees with the germline gene, perhaps due to a read error. CDR3: CASSRDRDADTQYF. For the CDR3, the DNA is TGTGCTAGCAGTCGGGACAGGGACGCAGATACGCAGTATTTT. V and J are TRBV7-7 and TRBJ2-3, with 9 bases fitting TRBD1. Germline assignment: CDR1 SSHAT and CDR2 FNYEAQ (reference sequence). CDR3 length: 14 residues.

This clone appeared a single time. The identical CDR3 is also encoded by other nucleotide sequences in the sample. The chain couples TRBV9 to TRBJ1-4, with a tentative D call TRBD1 (5 bases). Trimming took 3 bases from V and 2 from J, leaving 11 bases between them. From germline, CDR1 is SGDLS and CDR2 YYNGEE. CDR3 size: 15 residues. The CDR3 bases are TGTGCCAGCAGCGCATCCGGGGGGACTAATGAAAAACTGTTTTTT. Protein: CASSASGGTNEKLFF.

This clone was found once. The chain couples TRBV2 to TRBJ1-1; D might be TRBD1 (5 bases). This CDR3 spans 15 amino acids. V was trimmed by 4 bases and J by 4 bases, leaving 16 bases between them. CDR1 SNHLY and CDR2 FYNNEI come from the germline V gene. Here the CDR3 reads CASSALQELGTEAFF. The CDR3 nucleotides read TGTGCCAGCAGTGCCTTACAGGAGCTGGGCACTGAAGCTTTCTTT.